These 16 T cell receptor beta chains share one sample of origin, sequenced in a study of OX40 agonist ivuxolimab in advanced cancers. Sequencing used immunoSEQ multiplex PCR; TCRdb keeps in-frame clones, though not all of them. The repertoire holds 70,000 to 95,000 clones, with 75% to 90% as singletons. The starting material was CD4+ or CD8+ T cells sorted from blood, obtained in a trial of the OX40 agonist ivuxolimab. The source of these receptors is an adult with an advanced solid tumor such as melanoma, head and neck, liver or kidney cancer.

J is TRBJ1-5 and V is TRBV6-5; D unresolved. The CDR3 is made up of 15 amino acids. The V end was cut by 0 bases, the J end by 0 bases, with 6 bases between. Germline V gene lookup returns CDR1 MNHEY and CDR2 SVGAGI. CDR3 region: CASSYSINSNQPQHF. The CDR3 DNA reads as TGTGCCAGCAGTTACTCCATTAATAGCAATCAGCCCCAGCATTTT.

CDR3 nucleotides: TGCGCCAGCAGCCATGGACCCCAGAGCAATCAGCCCCAGCATTTT. Its protein is CASSHGPQSNQPQHF. This rearrangement joins TRBV4-3 to TRBJ1-5; no clear D gene. CDR1 is LGHNA, CDR2 YSLEER, per germline. V shed 3 bases and J shed 1 base, with 10 bases lying between them. The CDR3 is 15 residues long.

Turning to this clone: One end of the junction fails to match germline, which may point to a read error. The CDR3 region is CSVKETGEGEQYF. The DNA of the CDR3 is TGCAGCGTTAAAGAAACAGGGGAGGGCGAGCAGTACTTC. This rearrangement joins TRBV29-1 to TRBJ2-7; the D gene could be TRBD1 or TRBD2 (7 bases each). Germline V gene data show CDR1 as SQVTM and CDR2 as ANQGSEA. The CDR3 contains 13 residues.

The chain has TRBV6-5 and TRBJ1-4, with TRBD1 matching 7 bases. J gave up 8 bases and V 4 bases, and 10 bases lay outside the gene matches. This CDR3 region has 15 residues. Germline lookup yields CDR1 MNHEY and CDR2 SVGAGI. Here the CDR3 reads CASSSPGQPQEKLFF. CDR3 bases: TGTGCCAGCAGTTCTCCGGGACAGCCGCAGGAAAAACTGTTTTTT.

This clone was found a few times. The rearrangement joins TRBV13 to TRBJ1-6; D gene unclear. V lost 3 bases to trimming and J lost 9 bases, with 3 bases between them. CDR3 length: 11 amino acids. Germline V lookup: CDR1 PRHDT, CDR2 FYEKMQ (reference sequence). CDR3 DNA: TGTGCCAGCAGCTTTGTTTCACCCCTCCACTTT. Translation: CASSFVSPLHF.

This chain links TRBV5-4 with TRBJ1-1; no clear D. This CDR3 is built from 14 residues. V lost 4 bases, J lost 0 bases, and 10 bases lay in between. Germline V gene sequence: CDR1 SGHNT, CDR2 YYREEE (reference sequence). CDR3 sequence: CASSRRPMNTEAFF. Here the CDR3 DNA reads TGTGCCAGCAGCCGGAGACCTATGAACACTGAAGCTTTCTTT.

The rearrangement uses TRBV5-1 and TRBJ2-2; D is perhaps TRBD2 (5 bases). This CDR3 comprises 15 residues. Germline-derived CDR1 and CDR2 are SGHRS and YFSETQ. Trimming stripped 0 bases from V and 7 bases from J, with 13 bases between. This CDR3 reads CASSLAELGGGELFF. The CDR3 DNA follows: TGCGCCAGCAGCTTGGCCGAGTTAGGAGGCGGGGAGCTGTTTTTT.

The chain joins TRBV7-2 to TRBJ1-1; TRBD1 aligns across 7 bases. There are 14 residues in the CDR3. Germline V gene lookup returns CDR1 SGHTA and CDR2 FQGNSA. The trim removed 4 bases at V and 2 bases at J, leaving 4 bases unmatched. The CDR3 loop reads CASSWDSLNTEAFF. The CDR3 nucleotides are TGTGCCAGCAGCTGGGACAGCCTAAACACTGAAGCTTTCTTT.

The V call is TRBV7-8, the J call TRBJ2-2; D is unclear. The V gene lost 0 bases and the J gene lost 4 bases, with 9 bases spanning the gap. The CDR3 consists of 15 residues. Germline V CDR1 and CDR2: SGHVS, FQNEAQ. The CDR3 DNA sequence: TGTGCCAGCAGCTTAGCGGGTCAGACCACCGGGGAGCTGTTTTTT. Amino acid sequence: CASSLAGQTTGELFF.

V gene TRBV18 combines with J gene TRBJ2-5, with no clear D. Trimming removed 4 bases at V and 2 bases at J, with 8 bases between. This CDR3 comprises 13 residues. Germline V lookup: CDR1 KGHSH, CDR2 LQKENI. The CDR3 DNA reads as TGTGCCAGCTCACGTTCTAAACAAGAGACCCAGTACTTC. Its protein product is CASSRSKQETQYF.

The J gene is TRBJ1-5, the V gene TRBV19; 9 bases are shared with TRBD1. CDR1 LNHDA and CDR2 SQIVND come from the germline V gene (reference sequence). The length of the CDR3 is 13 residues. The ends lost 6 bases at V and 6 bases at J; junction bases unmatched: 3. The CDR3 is CASSGTGPQPQHF. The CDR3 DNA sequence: TGTGCCAGTAGCGGGACAGGGCCTCAGCCCCAGCATTTT.

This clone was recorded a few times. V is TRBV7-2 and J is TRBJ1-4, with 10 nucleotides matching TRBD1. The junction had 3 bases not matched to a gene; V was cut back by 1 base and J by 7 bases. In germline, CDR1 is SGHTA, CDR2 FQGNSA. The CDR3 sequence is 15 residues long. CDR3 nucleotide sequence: TGTGCCAGCAGCTTAGTGACAGGGGGCCGTGAAAAACTGTTTTTT. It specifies CASSLVTGGREKLFF. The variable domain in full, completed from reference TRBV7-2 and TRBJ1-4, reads GAGVSQSPSNKVTEKGKDVELRCDPISGHTALYWYRQSLGQGLEFLIYFQGNSAPDKSGLPSDRFSAERTGGSVSTLTIQRTQQEDSAVYLCASSLVTGGREKLFFGSGTQLSVL.

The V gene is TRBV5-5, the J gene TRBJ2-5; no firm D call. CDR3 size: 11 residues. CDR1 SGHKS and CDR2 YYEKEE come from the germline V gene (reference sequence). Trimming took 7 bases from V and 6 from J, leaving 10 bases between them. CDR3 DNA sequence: TGTGCCAGCCCCTTCGAAAAGACCCAGTACTTC. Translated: CASPFEKTQYF.

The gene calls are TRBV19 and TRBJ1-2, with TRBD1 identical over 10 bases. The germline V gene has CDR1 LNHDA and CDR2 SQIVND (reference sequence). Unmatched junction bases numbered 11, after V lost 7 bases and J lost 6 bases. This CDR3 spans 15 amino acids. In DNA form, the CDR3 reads TGTGCCAGTACCTACGGAGCGACAGGGGGCAATGGCTACACCTTC. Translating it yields CASTYGATGGNGYTF.

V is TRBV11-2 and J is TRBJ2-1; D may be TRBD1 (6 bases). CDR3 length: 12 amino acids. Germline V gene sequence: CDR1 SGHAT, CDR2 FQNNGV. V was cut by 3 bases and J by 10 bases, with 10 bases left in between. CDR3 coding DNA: TGTGCCAGCAGCTTGTCTGGGGGCGAGCAGTTCTTC. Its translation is CASSLSGGEQFF. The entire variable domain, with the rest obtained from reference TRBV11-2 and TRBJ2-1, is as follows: EAGVAQSPRYKIIEKRQSVAFWCNPISGHATLYWYQQILGQGPKLLIQFQNNGVVDDSQLPKDRFSAERLKGVDSTLKIQPAKLEDSAVYLCASSLSGGEQFFGPGTRLTVL.

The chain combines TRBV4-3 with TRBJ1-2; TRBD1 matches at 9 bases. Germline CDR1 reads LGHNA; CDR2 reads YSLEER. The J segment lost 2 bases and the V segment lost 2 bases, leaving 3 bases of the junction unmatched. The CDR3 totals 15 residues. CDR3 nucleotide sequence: TGCGCCAGCAGCCAATCACAGGGGGCAAACTATGGCTACACCTTC. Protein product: CASSQSQGANYGYTF.